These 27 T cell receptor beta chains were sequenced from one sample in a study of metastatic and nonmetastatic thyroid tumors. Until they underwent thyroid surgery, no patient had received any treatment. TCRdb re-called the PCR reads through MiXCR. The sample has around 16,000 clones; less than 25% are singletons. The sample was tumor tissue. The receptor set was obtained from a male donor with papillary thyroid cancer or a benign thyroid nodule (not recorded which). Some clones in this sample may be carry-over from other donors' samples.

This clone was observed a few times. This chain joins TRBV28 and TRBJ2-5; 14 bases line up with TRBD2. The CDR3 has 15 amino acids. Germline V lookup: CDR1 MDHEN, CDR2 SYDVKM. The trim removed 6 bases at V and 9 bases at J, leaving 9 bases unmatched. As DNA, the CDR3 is TGTGCCAGCAGCCTTGGGATGGGACTAGCGGGGGCCCAGTACTTC. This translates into CASSLGMGLAGAQYF.

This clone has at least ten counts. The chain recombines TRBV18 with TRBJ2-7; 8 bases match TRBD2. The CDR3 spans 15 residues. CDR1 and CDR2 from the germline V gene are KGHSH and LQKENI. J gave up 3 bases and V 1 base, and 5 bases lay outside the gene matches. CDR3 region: CASSPRLAGDYEQYF. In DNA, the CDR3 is TGTGCCAGCTCACCACGGCTAGCGGGCGACTACGAGCAGTACTTC.

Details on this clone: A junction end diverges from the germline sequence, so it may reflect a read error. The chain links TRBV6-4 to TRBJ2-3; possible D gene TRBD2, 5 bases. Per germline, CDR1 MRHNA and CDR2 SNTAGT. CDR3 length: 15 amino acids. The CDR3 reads CASSQAKGSTYTQYF. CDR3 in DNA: TGTGCCAGCAGTCAAGCAAAAGGGAGCACATATACGCAGTATTTT.

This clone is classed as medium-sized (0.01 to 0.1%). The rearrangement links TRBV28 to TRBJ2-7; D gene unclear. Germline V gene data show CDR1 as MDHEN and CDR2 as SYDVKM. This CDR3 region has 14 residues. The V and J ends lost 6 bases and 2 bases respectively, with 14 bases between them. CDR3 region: CASRNQRRTYEQYF. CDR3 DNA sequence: TGTGCCAGCAGAAACCAAAGGCGAACCTACGAGCAGTACTTC.

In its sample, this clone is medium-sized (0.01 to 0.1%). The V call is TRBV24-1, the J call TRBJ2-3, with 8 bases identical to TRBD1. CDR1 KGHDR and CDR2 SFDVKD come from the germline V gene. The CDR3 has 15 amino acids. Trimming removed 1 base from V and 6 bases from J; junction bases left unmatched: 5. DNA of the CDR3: TGTGCCACCAGTGATTTTGACAGGGGATTTGATACGCAGTATTTT. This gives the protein CATSDFDRGFDTQYF.

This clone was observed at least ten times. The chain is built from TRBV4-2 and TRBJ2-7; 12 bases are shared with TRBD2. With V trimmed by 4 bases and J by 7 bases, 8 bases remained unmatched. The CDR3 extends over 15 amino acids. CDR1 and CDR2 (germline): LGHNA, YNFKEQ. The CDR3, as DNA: TGTGCCAGCAGCCCCCGACTAGCGGGAGCTGGGGAGCAGTACTTC. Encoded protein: CASSPRLAGAGEQYF.

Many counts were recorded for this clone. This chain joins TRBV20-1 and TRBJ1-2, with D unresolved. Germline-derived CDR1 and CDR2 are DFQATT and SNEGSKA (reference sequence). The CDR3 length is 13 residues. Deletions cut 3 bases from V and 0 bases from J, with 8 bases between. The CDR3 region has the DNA TGCAGTGCTAGTGCGTATTCTAACTATGGCTACACCTTC. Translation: CSASAYSNYGYTF.

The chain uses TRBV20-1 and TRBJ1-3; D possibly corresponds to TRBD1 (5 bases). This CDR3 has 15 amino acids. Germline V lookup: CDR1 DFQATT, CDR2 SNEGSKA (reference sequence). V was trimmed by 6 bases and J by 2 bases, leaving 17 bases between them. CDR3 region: CSARSGRGPGNTIYF. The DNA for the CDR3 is TGCAGTGCCCGCAGCGGGCGGGGCCCTGGAAACACCATATATTTT.

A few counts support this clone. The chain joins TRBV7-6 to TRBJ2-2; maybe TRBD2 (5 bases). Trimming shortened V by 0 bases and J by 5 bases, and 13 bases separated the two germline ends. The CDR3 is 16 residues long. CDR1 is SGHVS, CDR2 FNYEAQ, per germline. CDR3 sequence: CASSLARTSTTGELFF. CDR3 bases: TGTGCCAGCAGCTTAGCGAGGACTTCAACAACCGGGGAGCTGTTTTTT.

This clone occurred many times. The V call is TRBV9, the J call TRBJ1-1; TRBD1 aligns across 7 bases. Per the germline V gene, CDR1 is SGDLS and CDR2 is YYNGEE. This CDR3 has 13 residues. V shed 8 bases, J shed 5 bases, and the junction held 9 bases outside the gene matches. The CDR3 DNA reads TGTGCCAGTAACAGGGGTGGGTGGACTGAAGCTTTCTTT. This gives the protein CASNRGGWTEAFF.

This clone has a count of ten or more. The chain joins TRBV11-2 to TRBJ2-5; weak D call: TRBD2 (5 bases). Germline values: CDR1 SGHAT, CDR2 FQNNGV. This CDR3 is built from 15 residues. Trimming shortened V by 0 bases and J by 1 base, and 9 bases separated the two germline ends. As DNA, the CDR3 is TGTGCCAGCAGCTTAGAAGCGGCAGGCCAAGAGACCCAGTACTTC. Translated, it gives CASSLEAAGQETQYF.

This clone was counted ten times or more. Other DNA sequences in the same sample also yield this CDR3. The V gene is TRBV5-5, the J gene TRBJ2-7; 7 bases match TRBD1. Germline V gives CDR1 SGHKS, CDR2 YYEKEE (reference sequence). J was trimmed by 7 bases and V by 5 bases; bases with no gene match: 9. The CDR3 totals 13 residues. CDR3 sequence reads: CASRETGAREQYF. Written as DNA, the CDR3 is TGTGCCAGCAGAGAAACAGGGGCGCGGGAGCAGTACTTC.

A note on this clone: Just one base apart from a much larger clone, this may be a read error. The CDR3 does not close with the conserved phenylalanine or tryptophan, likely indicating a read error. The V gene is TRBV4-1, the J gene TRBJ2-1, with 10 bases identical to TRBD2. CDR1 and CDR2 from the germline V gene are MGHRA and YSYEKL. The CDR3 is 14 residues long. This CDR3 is CSSSESGGAGEQFS. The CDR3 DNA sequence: TGCTCCAGCAGCGAGAGCGGGGGGGCGGGGGAGCAGTTCTCC.

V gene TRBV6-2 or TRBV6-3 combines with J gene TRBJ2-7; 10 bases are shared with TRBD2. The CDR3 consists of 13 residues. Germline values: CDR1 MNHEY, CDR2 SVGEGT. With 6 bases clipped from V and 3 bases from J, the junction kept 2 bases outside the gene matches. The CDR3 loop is CASRAGGDYEQYF. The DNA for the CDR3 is TGTGCCAGCAGAGCGGGAGGGGACTACGAGCAGTACTTC.

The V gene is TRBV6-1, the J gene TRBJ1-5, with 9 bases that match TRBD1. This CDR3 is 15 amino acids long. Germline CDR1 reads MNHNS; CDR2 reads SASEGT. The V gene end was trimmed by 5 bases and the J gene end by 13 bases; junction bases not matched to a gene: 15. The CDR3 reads CASSKTTGQGLGQHF. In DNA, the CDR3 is TGTGCCAGCAGTAAGACTACGGGACAGGGATTGGGACAGCATTTT.

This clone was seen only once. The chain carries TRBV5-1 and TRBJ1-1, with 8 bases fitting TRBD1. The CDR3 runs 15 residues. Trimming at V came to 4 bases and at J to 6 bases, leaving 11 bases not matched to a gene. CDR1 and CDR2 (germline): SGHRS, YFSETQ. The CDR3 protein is CASSRERGQGAEAFF. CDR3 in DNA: TGCGCCAGCAGCCGAGAAAGAGGACAGGGCGCTGAAGCTTTCTTT.

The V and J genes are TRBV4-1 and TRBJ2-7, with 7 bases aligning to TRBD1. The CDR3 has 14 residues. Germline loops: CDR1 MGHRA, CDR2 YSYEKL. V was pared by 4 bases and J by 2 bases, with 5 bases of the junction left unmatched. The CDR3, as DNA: TGCGCCAGCAGCCCGCACGGGACAGCCTACGAGCAGTACTTC. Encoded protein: CASSPHGTAYEQYF.

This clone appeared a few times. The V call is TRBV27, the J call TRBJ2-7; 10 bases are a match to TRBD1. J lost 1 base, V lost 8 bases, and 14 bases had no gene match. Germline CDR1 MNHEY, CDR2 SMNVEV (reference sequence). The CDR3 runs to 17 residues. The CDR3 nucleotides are TGTGCCAGCGGACAGGGGGATTTGGGCCGCAGGTCCTACGAGCAGTACTTC. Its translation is CASGQGDLGRRSYEQYF.

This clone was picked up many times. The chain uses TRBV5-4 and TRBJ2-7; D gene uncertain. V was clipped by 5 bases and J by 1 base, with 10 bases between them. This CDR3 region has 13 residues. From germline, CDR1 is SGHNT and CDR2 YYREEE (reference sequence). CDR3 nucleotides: TGTGCCAGCAGGAGAGACTCATCCTACGAGCAGTACTTC. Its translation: CASRRDSSYEQYF.

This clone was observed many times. CDR3 DNA sequence: TGTGCCTGGAGTGGACAGGAAGGTTTCTCTGGGGCCAACGTCCTGACTTTC. The encoded protein is CAWSGQEGFSGANVLTF. V usage is TRBV30 and J usage is TRBJ2-6; tentative D call: TRBD1 (6 bases). Trimming left V 1 base short and J 0 bases short, with 13 bases between. Germline CDR1 GTSNPN, CDR2 SVGIG (reference sequence). The CDR3 runs 17 residues.

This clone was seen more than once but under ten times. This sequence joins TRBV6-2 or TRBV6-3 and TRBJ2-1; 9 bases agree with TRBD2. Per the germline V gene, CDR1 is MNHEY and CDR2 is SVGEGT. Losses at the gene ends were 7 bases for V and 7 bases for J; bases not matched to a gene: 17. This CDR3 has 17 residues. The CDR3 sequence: CASTTLAGGPVWNEQFF. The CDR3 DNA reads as TGTGCCAGCACCACACTAGCGGGCGGGCCCGTGTGGAATGAGCAGTTCTTC.

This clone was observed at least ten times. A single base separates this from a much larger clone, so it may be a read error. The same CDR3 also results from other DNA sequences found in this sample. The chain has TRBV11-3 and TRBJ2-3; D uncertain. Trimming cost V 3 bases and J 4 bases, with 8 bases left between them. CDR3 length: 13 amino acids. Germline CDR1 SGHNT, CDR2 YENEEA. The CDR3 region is CASSFGPSDTQYF. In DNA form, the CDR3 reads TGTGCCAGCAGCTTTGGACCTTCAGATACGCAGTATTTT.

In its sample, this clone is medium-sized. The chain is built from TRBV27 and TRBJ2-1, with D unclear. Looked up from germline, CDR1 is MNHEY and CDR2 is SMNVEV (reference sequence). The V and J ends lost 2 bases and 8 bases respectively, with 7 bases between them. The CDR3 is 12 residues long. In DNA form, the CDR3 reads TGTGCCAGCAGTTTAAACTGGGATGAGCAGTTCTTC. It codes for CASSLNWDEQFF.

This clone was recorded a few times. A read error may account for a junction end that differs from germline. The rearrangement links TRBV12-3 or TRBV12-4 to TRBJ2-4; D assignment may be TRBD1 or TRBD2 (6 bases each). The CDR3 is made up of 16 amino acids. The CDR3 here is CASSLRGGDIRSIRYF. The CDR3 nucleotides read TGTGCCAGCAGTTTACGTGGAGGGGACATCCGGAGCATTCGGTACTTC.

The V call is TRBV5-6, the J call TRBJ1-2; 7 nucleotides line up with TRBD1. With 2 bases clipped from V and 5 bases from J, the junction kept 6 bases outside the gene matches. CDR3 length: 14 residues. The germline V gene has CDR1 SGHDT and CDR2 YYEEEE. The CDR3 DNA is TGTGCCAGCAGCTTTTGGCAGGGGGGATATGGCTACACCTTC. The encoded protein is CASSFWQGGYGYTF.

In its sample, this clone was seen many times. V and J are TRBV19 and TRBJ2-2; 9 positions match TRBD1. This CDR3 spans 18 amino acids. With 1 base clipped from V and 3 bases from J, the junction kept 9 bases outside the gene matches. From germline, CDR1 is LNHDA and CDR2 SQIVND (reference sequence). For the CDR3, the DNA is TGTGCCAGTAGTATAGCCCTTTTCCGGACAGGGGACACCGGGGAGCTGTTTTTT. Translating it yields CASSIALFRTGDTGELFF. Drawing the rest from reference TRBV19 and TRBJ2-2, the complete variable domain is DGGITQSPKYLFRKEGQNVTLSCEQNLNHDAMYWYRQDPGQGLRLIYYSQIVNDFQKGDIAEGYSVSREKKESFPLTVTSAQKNPTAFYLCASSIALFRTGDTGELFFGEGSRLTVL.

CDR3: CASNPQWTHGYTF. DNA of the CDR3: TGTGCCAGCAACCCACAGTGGACCCATGGCTACACCTTC. The chain links TRBV28 to TRBJ1-2; no definite D call. V lost 7 bases and J lost 6, with 15 bases in between. There are 13 residues in the CDR3. The germline V gene encodes CDR1 MDHEN and CDR2 SYDVKM.